The 26 T cell receptor beta chains in this list originate from one sample, sequenced in a study of T cells in women clearing cervical HPV infection. Method: immunoSEQ multiplex PCR; TCRdb's copy keeps in-frame clones and lacks some. The sample's table shows 30,000 to 40,000 clones. Sequencing was carried out using blood buffy coat. The receptors were sampled from a woman between 18 and 70 years old with a cervical HPV16 infection that either progressed to CIN3+ or cleared (not recorded which).

About this clone itself: Sequencing ends 3 residues short of the CDR3 end; the germline J gene provides the rest. V usage is TRBV19 and J usage is TRBJ2-7; weak D call: TRBD1 (5 bases). The ends were cut back, 5 bases at V and 5 bases at J, with 16 bases in the middle. CDR3 length: 14 amino acids. CDR1 and CDR2 from the germline V gene are LNHDA and SQIVND (reference sequence). CDR3 protein: CASSGLAFRDEQYF. CDR3 DNA (partial): TGTGCCAGTAGTGGGTTAGCTTTCAGGGACGAG. The full variable domain, rest sourced from reference TRBV19 and TRBJ2-7, is DGGITQSPKYLFRKEGQNVTLSCEQNLNHDAMYWYRQDPGQGLRLIYYSQIVNDFQKGDIAEGYSVSREKKESFPLTVTSAQKNPTAFYLCASSGLAFRDEQYFGPGTRLTVT.

Of note for this clone: The read terminates 3 residues before the CDR3 end, so the remaining end is supplied by the germline J gene. The V gene is TRBV5-1, the J gene TRBJ2-3; D is undetermined. Germline lookup yields CDR1 SGHRS and CDR2 YFSETQ. The CDR3 covers 14 residues. CDR3 loop: CASSLGGFEETQYF. CDR3 DNA (partial): TGCGCCAGCAGCTTGGGAGGCTTTGAAGAGACG.

With regard to this clone: The read stops 3 residues short of the end of the CDR3; the missing end is completed from the germline J gene. This chain uses TRBV7-6 with TRBJ1-3; no clear D. Germline loops: CDR1 SGHVS, CDR2 FNYEAQ. Deletions cut 5 bases from V and 0 bases from J, with 14 bases between. The CDR3 consists of 16 residues. CDR3 residues: CASSRAPTDSGNTIYF. CDR3 bases read: TGTGCCAGCAGCCGTGCCCCGACTGACTCTGGAAACACC.

To note about this clone: The CDR3 end lies 3 residues beyond the end of the read and is filled in from the germline J gene. The rearrangement links TRBV13 to TRBJ2-7; TRBD1 agrees at 7 bases. The J segment lost 2 bases and the V segment lost 1 base, leaving 5 bases of the junction unmatched. The CDR3 is 15 amino acids. CDR1 is PRHDT, CDR2 FYEKMQ, per germline (reference sequence). The covered CDR3 bases are TGTGCCAGCAGCTTAGCGACAGGGATCGCCTACGAG. Its protein product is CASSLATGIAYE. The CDR3 in full is CASSLATGIAYEQYF.

With respect to this clone: The read stops 3 residues short of the end of the CDR3; the missing end is completed from the germline J gene. V usage is TRBV6-2 or TRBV6-3 and J usage is TRBJ2-1; 9 positions agree with TRBD2. The CDR3 totals 15 residues. V dropped 6 bases and J dropped 4; count of bases not matched to a gene: 7. CDR1 is MNHEY and CDR2 is SVGEGT in the germline V gene. The CDR3 loop reads CASRALAGVYNEQFF. The CDR3 DNA, read in part, is TGTGCCAGCAGGGCCTTAGCGGGGGTTTACAATGAG.

About this clone: Read sequence stops 3 residues before the CDR3 end, and the germline J gene provides the missing end. The chain carries TRBV6-2 or TRBV6-3 and TRBJ1-5; a weak D match, TRBD1 (6 bases). The CDR3 has 15 amino acids. Germline lookup yields CDR1 MNHEY and CDR2 SVGEGT. Deletions cut 6 bases from V and 4 bases from J, with 16 bases between. CDR3 DNA (partial): TGTGCCAGCAGCAAAAGGGGGACGGCAAATCAGCCC. It encodes CASSKRGTANQP. The CDR3 as a whole reads CASSKRGTANQPQHF.

To note about this clone: The CDR3 end is not reached by the read, which stops 3 residues before it; the germline J gene fills it in. The V and J genes are TRBV19 and TRBJ2-1; 13 bases align to TRBD2. V was clipped by 7 bases and J by 9 bases; unmatched bases: 15. Germline V lookup: CDR1 LNHDA, CDR2 SQIVND (reference sequence). CDR3 length equals 17 residues. CDR3 in amino acids: CASTPKEPGLAGIEQFF. The DNA read from the CDR3 is TGTGCCAGTACCCCGAAAGAACCGGGACTAGCGGGGATTGAG.

A note on this clone: The junction does not match germline at one end; this may be a read error. The sequence runs out 3 residues before the end of the CDR3; the remainder is reconstructed from the germline J gene. V is TRBV4-2 and J is TRBJ2-2; D may match TRBD1 or TRBD2 (7 bases each). The CDR3 has 16 amino acids. Germline CDR1 is LGHNA and CDR2 is YNFKEQ. CDR3 loop: CASSQDLGRGLEKLFF. CDR3 DNA (partial): TGCGCCAGCAGCCAAGACTTGGGGAGGGGGCTTGAAAAG.

A remark on this clone: The read comes to an end 3 residues before the CDR3 does, leaving the germline J gene to fill in the end. The chain uses TRBV18 and TRBJ2-2; 9 bases are shared with TRBD1. Germline assignment: CDR1 KGHSH and CDR2 LQKENI. This CDR3 is built from 17 residues. The V segment lost 5 bases and the J segment 3 bases; nucleotides outside the gene matches: 10. The chain's CDR3 is CASSFSPGQGDTGELFF. The sequenced part of the CDR3 DNA is TGTGCCAGCTCATTTTCGCCGGGACAGGGTGACACCGGGGAG.

Remarks on this clone: The read comes to an end 3 residues before the CDR3 does, leaving the germline J gene to fill in the end. The rearrangement joins TRBV7-9 to TRBJ1-2; maybe TRBD1 (6 bases). The CDR3 is 15 amino acids. Germline CDR1 is SEHNR and CDR2 is FQNEAQ (reference sequence). The CDR3 DNA, read in part, is TGTGCCAGCAGCCGTAGCGGGGGGGCCGGGGATACC. The encoded protein is CASSRSGGAGDT. The CDR3, in full, reads CASSRSGGAGDTYTF.

Comments on this clone: The CDR3 is cut off 3 residues early in the read; its end comes from the germline J gene. The V and J genes are TRBV19 and TRBJ1-6; TRBD1 agrees at 9 bases. Losses at the gene ends were 6 bases for V and 5 bases for J; bases not matched to a gene: 2. The CDR3 covers 14 residues. The germline V gene encodes CDR1 LNHDA and CDR2 SQIVND (reference sequence). The CDR3 spells CASRRTGDNSPLHF. The sequenced CDR3 bases are TGTGCCAGTAGAAGGACAGGGGATAATTCACCC. The complete variable domain, with remaining parts taken from reference TRBV19 and TRBJ1-6, reads DGGITQSPKYLFRKEGQNVTLSCEQNLNHDAMYWYRQDPGQGLRLIYYSQIVNDFQKGDIAEGYSVSREKKESFPLTVTSAQKNPTAFYLCASRRTGDNSPLHFGNGTRLTVT.

As concerns this clone: The read falls 3 residues short of the CDR3 end, and the missing part is taken from the germline J gene. This chain joins TRBV6-2 or TRBV6-3 and TRBJ2-2, with D perhaps TRBD1 (5 bases). In germline, CDR1 is MNHEY, CDR2 SVGEGT. The CDR3 runs 12 residues. The DNA read from the CDR3 is TGTGCCAGCGACAGAAATAATTCACCG. Residues: CASDRNNSP. The full-length CDR3 reads as CASDRNNSPLFF.

About this clone: The read stops 3 residues short of the end of the CDR3; the missing end is completed from the germline J gene. The chain uses TRBV27 and TRBJ2-1; 13 bases fit TRBD2. Germline CDR1 reads MNHEY; CDR2 reads SMNVEV (reference sequence). The V gene end was trimmed by 5 bases and the J gene end by 7 bases; junction bases not matched to a gene: 8. The CDR3 totals 16 residues. The DNA read from the CDR3 is TGTGCCAGCAGTCCCCGACTAGCGGGGGGTGTGAATGAG. Protein sequence: CASSPRLAGGVNE. In full, the CDR3 is CASSPRLAGGVNEQFF.

Turning to this clone: The read terminates 3 residues before the CDR3 end, so the remaining end is supplied by the germline J gene. The chain combines TRBV6-2 or TRBV6-3 with TRBJ1-2; 8 positions agree with TRBD1. The V segment lost 7 bases and the J segment 4 bases; nucleotides outside the gene matches: 14. The CDR3 has 16 amino acids. The germline V gene has CDR1 MNHEY and CDR2 SVGEGT. CDR3 loop: CASTTFRGQGGYGYTF. The sequenced part of the CDR3 DNA is TGTGCCAGCACCACCTTTCGCGGACAGGGAGGCTATGGC.

With respect to this clone: The sequence runs out 3 residues before the end of the CDR3; the remainder is reconstructed from the germline J gene. This chain joins TRBV6-2 or TRBV6-3 and TRBJ2-2; 9 bases are a match to TRBD1. With V trimmed by 7 bases and J by 5 bases, 8 bases remained unmatched. Germline-derived CDR1 and CDR2 are MNHEY and SVGEGT. The CDR3 covers 15 residues. The CDR3 loop is CASKGGQGRTGELFF. The CDR3 bases that were read are TGTGCCAGCAAAGGAGGACAGGGGAGAACCGGGGAG.

For this clone: The read terminates 3 residues ahead of where the CDR3 ends, so the germline J gene completes it. At the DNA level, this CDR3 is encoded by other sequences in the same sample as well. This chain connects TRBV5-4 to TRBJ2-5; D gene uncertain. V lost 0 bases and J 2 bases, leaving 5 bases between the germline ends. CDR3 length: 13 amino acids. Germline V gene data show CDR1 as SGHNT and CDR2 as YYREEE (reference sequence). This CDR3 is CASSLGQQETQYF. CDR3 DNA, as far as it was read: TGTGCCAGCAGCTTGGGTCAGCAAGAGACC.

As to this clone: The read finishes 3 residues shy of the CDR3 end, and the germline J gene is used to complete it. J is TRBJ2-2 and V is TRBV20-1; tentatively, D is TRBD1 or TRBD2 (6 bases each). This CDR3 contains 15 residues. Germline CDR1 is DFQATT and CDR2 is SNEGSKA (reference sequence). With 1 base removed from V and 4 bases from J, the gap between germline ends came to 13 bases. The CDR3 region is CSARAGGGTTGELFF. The part of the CDR3 DNA that was read is TGCAGTGCTAGAGCTGGGGGCGGGACCACCGGGGAG.

About this clone: Read coverage stops 3 residues before the CDR3 terminus; the germline J gene supplies the remainder. The gene calls are TRBV19 and TRBJ2-3, with D unresolved. V dropped 7 bases and J dropped 2 bases, with 16 bases sitting between them. Germline V CDR1 and CDR2: LNHDA, SQIVND (reference sequence). The CDR3 covers 15 residues. The part of the CDR3 DNA that was read is TGTGCCAGTAATCAGAACCCCTTTTTCACAGATACG. It translates to CASNQNPFFTDT. The CDR3 as a whole reads CASNQNPFFTDTQYF.

Note on this clone: The CDR3 end lies 3 residues beyond the end of the read and is filled in from the germline J gene. This sequence joins TRBV19 and TRBJ2-5, with TRBD2 as a possible D gene (6 bases). Trimming cost V 1 base and J 5 bases, with 14 bases left between them. This CDR3 is built from 15 residues. CDR1 and CDR2 (germline): LNHDA, SQIVND (reference sequence). The CDR3 here is CASSIGGAQGETQYF. Partial CDR3 DNA: TGTGCCAGTAGTATAGGCGGGGCTCAAGGGGAGACC.

As for this clone: The CDR3 end lies 3 residues beyond the end of the read and is filled in from the germline J gene. The gene calls are TRBV6-2 or TRBV6-3 and TRBJ1-2, with unresolved D. Germline V gene sequence: CDR1 MNHEY, CDR2 SVGEGT. This CDR3 is 11 amino acids long. CDR3 protein: CASTNLRFYTF. The CDR3 bases that were read are TGTGCCAGCACCAACCTTAGATTC.

For this clone: The CDR3 end lies 3 residues beyond the end of the read and is filled in from the germline J gene. The rearrangement uses TRBV5-1 and TRBJ2-6; 7 bases align to TRBD1. There are 20 residues in the CDR3. Trimming took 1 base from V and 2 from J; bases not matched to a gene: 15. Germline V gene lookup returns CDR1 SGHRS and CDR2 YFSETQ. The sequenced part of the CDR3 DNA is TGCGCCAGCAGCTTGCGCCGGGACAGCCGCCCATTTACTGGGGCCAACGTC. Protein: CASSLRRDSRPFTGANV. The CDR3 as a whole reads CASSLRRDSRPFTGANVLTF.

CDR3 in amino acids: CAWCKNTEAFF. Incomplete CDR3 DNA: TGTGCCTGGTGTAAGAACACTGAA. The gene calls are TRBV30 and TRBJ1-1; D is ambiguous. The CDR3 end falls 3 residues outside the read, so it is completed with the germline J gene. The length of the CDR3 is 11 residues. Germline CDR1 is GTSNPN and CDR2 is SVGIG (reference sequence). V was pared by 5 bases and J by 1 base, with 5 bases between.

Details on this clone: The read halts 3 residues ahead of the CDR3 end, with the missing end drawn from the germline J gene. The chain combines TRBV2 with TRBJ2-1; 9 bases agree with TRBD2. CDR3 size: 13 residues. Germline V gives CDR1 SNHLY, CDR2 FYNNEI. Trimming took 8 bases from V and 6 from J; bases not matched to a gene: 5. The part of the CDR3 DNA that was read is TGTGCCAGCCGGACTAGCGCTTTCAATGAG. Its translation is CASRTSAFNE. In full, the CDR3 is CASRTSAFNEQFF.

Turning to this clone: The CDR3 goes on 3 residues after the read ends, and that part is filled in from the germline J gene. V gene TRBV10-3 combines with J gene TRBJ2-2; D is possibly TRBD1 or TRBD2 (5 bases each). The CDR3 runs to 16 residues. V was trimmed by 2 bases and J by 1 base, leaving 11 bases between them. Germline assignment: CDR1 ENHRY and CDR2 SYGVKD. The CDR3 loop reads CAISEVRGGNTGELFF. The DNA read from the CDR3 is TGTGCCATCAGTGAGGTGAGGGGCGGGAACACCGGGGAG.

Points on this clone: The DNA ends 3 residues before the CDR3 does, and the rest of the CDR3 is filled in from the germline J gene. The chain has TRBV19 and TRBJ1-2, with D perhaps TRBD1 (5 bases). CDR3 length: 14 residues. V was cut by 3 bases and J by 5 bases, with 13 bases left in between. Germline loops: CDR1 LNHDA, CDR2 SQIVND (reference sequence). The CDR3 region is CASSMPGWEYGYTF. The sequenced part of the CDR3 DNA is TGTGCCAGTAGTATGCCAGGGTGGGAGTATGGC.

Note on this clone: The CDR3 goes on 3 residues after the read ends, and that part is filled in from the germline J gene. This sequence joins TRBV19 and TRBJ1-1; unclear D gene. The germline V and J ends were trimmed by 7 bases and 3 bases, with 15 bases remaining between them. This CDR3 has 14 amino acids. Per the germline V gene, CDR1 is LNHDA and CDR2 is SQIVND (reference sequence). The CDR3 bases that were read are TGTGCCAGTACCTCCTCCGCCGGTTACACTGAA. This codes for CASTSSAGYTE. The complete CDR3 reads CASTSSAGYTEAFF. The whole variable domain, filled in from reference TRBV19 and TRBJ1-1, reads DGGITQSPKYLFRKEGQNVTLSCEQNLNHDAMYWYRQDPGQGLRLIYYSQIVNDFQKGDIAEGYSVSREKKESFPLTVTSAQKNPTAFYLCASTSSAGYTEAFFGQGTRLTVV.